A selection of T cell receptor beta chains follows, all from one sample in a study of T cells in Graves' hyperthyroidism and ophthalmopathy. One entry per CDR3 protein results from TCRdb running MiXCR on the multiplex PCR reads. The repertoire includes under 200,000 distinct CDR3 sequences, 9.4% of them detected once, and around 20% sits in the top ten. Sequencing input: blood. These receptors all come from a woman between 18 and 30 years old with Graves' hyperthyroidism that later progressed to Graves' ophthalmopathy. CDR3s include the opening cysteine and the closing phenylalanine or tryptophan. Each record gives: V gene, J gene, clone size, D gene, CDR3 protein, CDR3 DNA. A D gene is named only where the DNA matches it firmly. Not every row has a clone size; where given, it reads once, few, many or a size class.

V: TRBV20-1; J: TRBJ2-7; size: many; D: TRBD2; CDR3: CSLPPTSGSMTKFYEQYF; DNA: TGCAGCCTACCCCCTACTAGCGGGAGTATGACAAAATTCTACGAGCAGTACTTC
V: TRBV5-6; J: TRBJ2-2; size: -; D: -; CDR3: CASSLVTRRRITGELSF; DNA: TGTGCCAGCAGCTTGGTGACCCGACGGAGAATCACCGGGGAGCTGTCTTTT
V: TRBV28; J: TRBJ1-5; size: few; D: TRBD1; CDR3: CASSSTGGNQPQHF; DNA: TGTGCCAGCAGTTCGACAGGGGGCAATCAGCCCCAGCATTTT
V: TRBV2; J: TRBJ2-1; size: many; D: TRBD1; CDR3: CASSSPRDSTDNEQFF; DNA: TGTGCCAGCAGTTCTCCCCGGGACAGTACAGACAATGAGCAGTTCTTC
V: TRBV5-5; J: TRBJ1-1; size: many; D: -; CDR3: CASSFSDTNTEAFF; DNA: TGTGCCAGCAGCTTTTCCGATACGAACACTGAAGCTTTCTTT
V: TRBV6-1; J: TRBJ2-7; size: -; D: -; CDR3: CASSEAGYEQYF; DNA: TGTGCCAGCAGTGAAGCGGGCTACGAGCAGTACTTC
V: TRBV15; J: TRBJ2-7; size: many; D: -; CDR3: CATSRVTLKDRVSYEQYF; DNA: TGTGCCACCAGCAGAGTGACCTTAAAGGACAGAGTTTCCTACGAGCAGTACTTC
V: TRBV6-1; J: TRBJ2-7; size: many; D: -; CDR3: CASRSTGIGEQYF; DNA: TGTGCCAGCAGATCCACAGGGATCGGGGAGCAGTACTTC
V: TRBV2; J: TRBJ2-7; size: many; D: -; CDR3: CASSVGGSTYEQYF; DNA: TGTGCCAGCAGTGTCGGAGGGTCTACCTACGAGCAGTACTTC
V: TRBV20-1; J: TRBJ2-5; size: -; D: -; CDR3: CSARAPAEETQYF; DNA: TGCAGTGCTAGAGCTCCGGCCGAAGAGACCCAGTACTTC
V: TRBV28; J: TRBJ1-6; size: many; D: -; CDR3: CASSGLRQVSPPLHF; DNA: TGTGCCAGCAGCGGCCTCCGACAGGTTTCGCCACCCCTCCACTTT
V: TRBV30; J: TRBJ1-3; size: many; D: -; CDR3: CAWSGQDSGNTIYF; DNA: TGTGCCTGGAGTGGACAGGACTCTGGAAACACCATATATTTT
V: TRBV15; J: TRBJ2-1; size: many; D: -; CDR3: CATSRDLGSGAYNEQFF; DNA: TGTGCCACCAGCAGAGATTTGGGTAGCGGAGCCTACAATGAGCAGTTCTTC
V: TRBV7-9; J: TRBJ1-5; size: many; D: -; CDR3: CASSRGEAWGYSNQPQHF; DNA: TGTGCCAGCAGCCGGGGGGAGGCCTGGGGCTATAGCAATCAGCCCCAGCATTTT
V: TRBV11-2; J: TRBJ1-6; size: many; D: -; CDR3: CASNRLENNSPLHF; DNA: TGTGCCAGCAACAGGTTGGAGAATAATTCACCCCTCCACTTT
V: TRBV2; J: TRBJ2-7; size: -; D: -; CDR3: CASSFKGQGLGEQYF; DNA: TGTGCCAGCAGTTTTAAGGGGCAGGGCCTGGGAGAGCAGTACTTC
V: TRBV2; J: TRBJ2-7; size: many; D: -; CDR3: CASSDRVLAYEQYF; DNA: TGTGCCAGCAGTGACAGGGTTTTGGCCTACGAGCAGTACTTC
V: TRBV5-6; J: TRBJ2-1; size: few; D: -; CDR3: CASSLTGLEQFF; DNA: TGTGCCAGCAGCTTGACCGGGCTTGAGCAGTTCTTC
V: TRBV5-6; J: TRBJ1-5; size: few; D: -; CDR3: CASSNLMSPQHF; DNA: TGTGCCAGCAGCAATCTGATGAGTCCCCAGCATTTT
V: TRBV5-5; J: TRBJ2-7; size: many; D: -; CDR3: CASSLRTYYEQYF; DNA: TGTGCCAGCAGCTTACGGACCTACTACGAGCAGTACTTC